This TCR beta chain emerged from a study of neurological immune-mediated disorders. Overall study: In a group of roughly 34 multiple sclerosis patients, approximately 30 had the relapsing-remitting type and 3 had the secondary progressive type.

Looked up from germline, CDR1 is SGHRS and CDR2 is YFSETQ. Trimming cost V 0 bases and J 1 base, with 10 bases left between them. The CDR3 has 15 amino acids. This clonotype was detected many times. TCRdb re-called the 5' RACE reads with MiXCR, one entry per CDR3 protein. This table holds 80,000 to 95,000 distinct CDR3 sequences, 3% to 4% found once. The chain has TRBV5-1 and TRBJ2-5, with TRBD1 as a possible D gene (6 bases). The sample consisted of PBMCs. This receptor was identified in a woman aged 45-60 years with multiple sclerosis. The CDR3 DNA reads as TGCGCCAGCAGCTTGGGGGGGCGGCCCCAAGAGACCCAGTACTTC. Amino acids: CASSLGGRPQETQYF.